The next 23 T cell receptor beta chains were all read from a single sample in a study of shared clonotypes between healthy human individuals. Sequenced by immunoSEQ multiplex PCR; TCRdb stores in-frame clones only, minus some. The sample comprises around 2.5 million clones, 93% of which are singletons, and about 0.38% rests with the top ten. The sample taken for sequencing was naive CD4+ T cells from PBMCs. Subset meaning: CD45RA+ positively selected. The receptors here all came from a man younger than 30 in good health. Some clones in this sample may be carry-over from other donors' samples.

The chain links TRBV2 to TRBJ1-5; the D gene is possibly TRBD1 (6 bases). Trimming left V 4 bases short and J 5 bases short, with 9 bases between. Per germline, CDR1 SNHLY and CDR2 FYNNEI. There are 13 residues in the CDR3. This chain's CDR3 is CASSGGADQPQHF. The CDR3, as DNA: TGTGCCAGCAGTGGGGGGGCCGATCAGCCCCAGCATTTT.

The V and J genes are TRBV6-4 and TRBJ1-5, with TRBD1 as a possible D gene (5 bases). This CDR3 has 14 residues. The ends were cut back, 3 bases at V and 3 bases at J, with 9 bases in the middle. Germline V gene sequence: CDR1 MRHNA, CDR2 SNTAGT. The CDR3 is CASSEGPNNQPQHF. The CDR3 bases are TGTGCCAGCAGTGAGGGACCTAACAATCAGCCCCAGCATTTT.

V gene TRBV19 combines with J gene TRBJ1-4; D perhaps matches TRBD1 (6 bases). This CDR3 is built from 14 residues. Trimming removed 5 bases from V and 10 bases from J, with 17 bases in between. Germline CDR1 is LNHDA and CDR2 is SQIVND (reference sequence). DNA for the CDR3: TGTGCCAGTAGTGGGGACATTGAATTCGGAAAACTGTTTTTT. This translates into CASSGDIEFGKLFF.

This clone came up once. The rearrangement joins TRBV10-3 to TRBJ1-3, with unresolved D. V lost 4 bases, J lost 0 bases, and 10 bases lay in between. The CDR3 length is 15 residues. Germline V gene lookup returns CDR1 ENHRY and CDR2 SYGVKD. CDR3 in DNA: TGTGCCATCAGTGCGTCAGGCCGCTCTGGAAACACCATATATTTT. Protein sequence: CAISASGRSGNTIYF.

The gene calls are TRBV7-9 and TRBJ2-3; 9 nucleotides line up with TRBD1. V shed 5 bases, J shed 0 bases, and the junction held 6 bases outside the gene matches. The CDR3 is 16 amino acids. Germline V gives CDR1 SEHNR, CDR2 FQNEAQ (reference sequence). The CDR3 reads CASSRPGQGSTDTQYF. CDR3 bases: TGTGCCAGCAGCCGGCCGGGACAGGGAAGCACAGATACGCAGTATTTT.

This chain joins TRBV30 and TRBJ2-2; D may match TRBD1 or TRBD2 (5 bases each). CDR1 is GTSNPN, CDR2 SVGIG, per germline (reference sequence). The V end lost 2 bases, the J end lost 6 bases, and 19 bases lay between the germline ends. The CDR3 has 16 residues. The CDR3 region is CAWSPKGDGPAGELFF. DNA of the CDR3: TGTGCCTGGAGTCCTAAAGGGGACGGGCCTGCCGGGGAGCTGTTTTTT.

About this clone: Other DNA sequences of this sample code for an identical CDR3. The chain has TRBV5-5 and TRBJ1-5, with D unresolved. CDR3 length: 14 residues. V lost 0 bases and J lost 5, with 9 bases in between. Germline CDR1 reads SGHKS; CDR2 reads YYEKEE (reference sequence). The DNA for the CDR3 is TGTGCCAGCAGCTTGGTCGTGCGGGATCAGCCCCAGCATTTT. Its translation: CASSLVVRDQPQHF.

The CDR3 region has the DNA TGTGCCTGGAGAAGGATGGAGGTGGGTGAGCAGTACTTC. Its translation: CAWRRMEVGEQYF. This chain connects TRBV30 to TRBJ2-7, with D possibly being TRBD2 (5 bases). The V gene lost 3 bases and the J gene lost 7 bases, with 16 bases spanning the gap. From germline, CDR1 is GTSNPN and CDR2 SVGIG (reference sequence). CDR3 length: 13 residues. The full variable domain, rest sourced from reference TRBV30 and TRBJ2-7, is SQTIHQWPATLVQPVGSPLSLECTVEGTSNPNLYWYRQAAGRGLQLLFYSVGIGQISSEVPQNLSASRPQDRQFILSSKKLLLSDSGFYLCAWRRMEVGEQYFGPGTRLTVT.

V gene TRBV5-1 combines with J gene TRBJ2-7; D possibly corresponds to TRBD2 (5 bases). In germline, CDR1 is SGHRS, CDR2 YFSETQ. The CDR3 runs to 13 residues. With 2 bases removed from V and 9 bases from J, the gap between germline ends came to 15 bases. The CDR3 sequence: CASSFGSSEGQYF. The DNA for the CDR3 is TGCGCCAGCAGCTTTGGCAGCTCTGAGGGGCAGTACTTC.

The J gene is TRBJ2-7, the V gene TRBV5-1; a weak D match, TRBD2 (6 bases). The germline gives CDR1 SGHRS, CDR2 YFSETQ. Deletions cut 1 base from V and 4 bases from J, with 9 bases between. CDR3 length equals 13 residues. CDR3 sequence (DNA): TGCGCCAGCAGCTTGCGGAGGGAGTACGAGCAGTACTTC. Translation: CASSLRREYEQYF.

This clone was seen a single time. This chain links TRBV6-5 with TRBJ2-3; 8 bases match TRBD1. There are 14 residues in the CDR3. Germline lookup yields CDR1 MNHEY and CDR2 SVGAGI. J was trimmed by 2 bases and V by 5 bases; bases with no gene match: 3. The CDR3 sequence: CASSTGQVTDTQYF. The CDR3 region has the DNA TGTGCCAGCAGTACGGGACAGGTCACAGATACGCAGTATTTT.

The chain links TRBV9 to TRBJ2-1, with D possibly matching TRBD2 (6 bases). In germline, CDR1 is SGDLS, CDR2 YYNGEE. The CDR3 loop spans 17 amino acids. Trimming removed 4 bases from V and 7 bases from J, with 24 bases in between. CDR3 in amino acids: CASSPRQSGETKNEQFF. Written as DNA, the CDR3 is TGTGCCAGCAGCCCCCGCCAGTCGGGAGAGACTAAGAATGAGCAGTTCTTC.

The chain joins TRBV6-5 to TRBJ2-7; TRBD1 agrees at 7 bases. The CDR3 consists of 13 residues. Germline V gene data show CDR1 as MNHEY and CDR2 as SVGAGI. Trimming removed 6 bases from V and 2 bases from J; junction bases left unmatched: 4. The CDR3 coding sequence is TGTGCCAGCAGCCCGACAGGGACCTACGAGCAGTACTTC. Amino acid sequence: CASSPTGTYEQYF.

The gene calls are TRBV6-5 and TRBJ2-7; perhaps TRBD1 as D (5 bases). Germline V gene lookup returns CDR1 MNHEY and CDR2 SVGAGI. The CDR3 consists of 14 residues. The V and J ends lost 0 bases and 4 bases respectively, with 10 bases between them. The CDR3: CASSYSARVYEQYF. DNA for the CDR3: TGTGCCAGCAGTTACTCGGCCAGGGTTTACGAGCAGTACTTC.

On this clone: Other DNA sequences within the sample encode an identical CDR3. V and J are TRBV5-6 and TRBJ2-3; D is perhaps TRBD1 (5 bases). Trimming removed 0 bases at V and 2 bases at J, with 7 bases between. The germline CDR1 and CDR2 sequences are SGHDT and YYEEEE. This CDR3 contains 14 residues. CDR3 in amino acids: CASSLDRITDTQYF. The CDR3, as DNA: TGTGCCAGCAGCTTGGACAGGATCACAGATACGCAGTATTTT.

A word on this clone: Other DNA sequences of this sample code for an identical CDR3. The rearrangement joins TRBV5-1 to TRBJ2-5; D may correspond to TRBD1 or TRBD2 (5 bases each). Germline loops: CDR1 SGHRS, CDR2 YFSETQ. V was pared by 0 bases and J by 5 bases, with 14 bases between. This CDR3 has 15 amino acids. The CDR3 is CASSLEGQSGETQYF. CDR3 sequence (DNA): TGCGCCAGCAGCTTGGAGGGGCAGTCGGGGGAGACCCAGTACTTC.

Turning to this clone: The sample carries other DNA sequences with the same CDR3. This sequence joins TRBV28 and TRBJ2-7; D may be TRBD1 (5 bases). The germline V gene has CDR1 MDHEN and CDR2 SYDVKM. This CDR3 is built from 12 residues. V lost 3 bases, J lost 6 bases, and 9 bases lay in between. In nucleotides, the CDR3 is TGTGCCAGCAGTTTGAGGCAGGGCGAGCAGTACTTC. Encoded protein: CASSLRQGEQYF.

This clone was counted only a few times. The chain joins TRBV4-1 to TRBJ2-1, with no clear D. Germline V gene sequence: CDR1 MGHRA, CDR2 YSYEKL. This CDR3 has 15 residues. Trimming removed 4 bases from V and 0 bases from J, with 10 bases in between. CDR3 loop: CASSPSLPSYNEQFF. For the CDR3, the DNA is TGCGCCAGCAGCCCCAGTCTTCCCTCCTACAATGAGCAGTTCTTC.

The chain links TRBV19 to TRBJ2-1; the match to TRBD2 covers 10 bases. The germline CDR1 and CDR2 sequences are LNHDA and SQIVND (reference sequence). Unmatched junction bases numbered 5, after V lost 0 bases and J lost 0 bases. The length of the CDR3 is 18 residues. The CDR3, as DNA: TGTGCCAGTAGTATAGATTCAGTAGCGGGAGGCTCCTACAATGAGCAGTTCTTC. Amino acid sequence: CASSIDSVAGGSYNEQFF.

The J gene is TRBJ1-5, the V gene TRBV29-1, with 7 bases aligning to TRBD1. The CDR3 is 15 residues long. V lost 5 bases and J lost 0; bases outside the gene matches: 7. The germline V gene has CDR1 SQVTM and CDR2 ANQGSEA. The CDR3 DNA follows: TGCAGCGTTTCCGGGACAGTGAATAGCAATCAGCCCCAGCATTTT. Translation: CSVSGTVNSNQPQHF.

Here the CDR3 reads CASSPQSGAYEQYF. The CDR3 DNA reads TGTGCCAGCTCACCACAATCAGGGGCCTACGAGCAGTACTTC. The V call is TRBV18, the J call TRBJ2-7; maybe TRBD1 (6 bases). The CDR3 has 14 amino acids. Trimming pared 1 base from V and 2 bases from J, leaving 9 bases between. Germline loops: CDR1 KGHSH, CDR2 LQKENI.

The chain combines TRBV7-9 with TRBJ1-1; TRBD1 matches at 8 bases. The CDR3 contains 14 residues. The germline V gene has CDR1 SEHNR and CDR2 FQNEAQ (reference sequence). With 5 bases clipped from V and 8 bases from J, the junction kept 10 bases outside the gene matches. For the CDR3, the DNA is TGTGCCAGCAGCACGATCGACAGGGGAACCGAAGCTTTCTTT. This encodes CASSTIDRGTEAFF.

This clone appeared a single time. The rearrangement uses TRBV28 and TRBJ2-1; TRBD2 agrees at 14 bases. The CDR3 consists of 15 residues. Germline CDR1 MDHEN, CDR2 SYDVKM. J lost 8 bases, V lost 4 bases, and 4 bases had no gene match. The CDR3 loop is CASSWTSGRPDEQFF. CDR3 DNA: TGTGCCAGCAGTTGGACTAGCGGGAGGCCGGATGAGCAGTTCTTC.